This T cell receptor beta chain was identified during a study of T-cell memory formation after mild COVID-19. Germline V gene lookup returns CDR1 SGHDN and CDR2 FVKESK. The CDR3 totals 15 residues. With V trimmed by 4 bases and J by 4 bases, 5 bases remained unmatched. The authors produced TCR alpha and TCR beta cDNA libraries with sample barcodes and UMIs by 5'RACE using constant-segment primers. TCRdb used MiXCR to reprocess the 5' RACE reads, holding one entry per CDR3 protein. The sample shows roughly 130,000 distinct CDR3 sequences, 15% to 20% of them seen only once. This clonotype appeared a few times. The antigen is unknown. Study-wide results and caveats: CD4/CD8 balance held among clones contracting day 15 to 85, and later expanders leaned CD4+. For second-wave clones that peaked at day 37, SARS-CoV-2 specificity went unverified. Pre-infection memory contained some responding clones, which suggested that cross-reactive memory had joined.

The rearrangement links TRBV14 to TRBJ2-7; 12 bases line up with TRBD2. The TCR was taken from an adult woman who had mild COVID-19 (a few samples of this study predate the infection). Cell type and time point are not known. The sequencing input was PBMCs or a T cell subset sorted from them (not recorded which). The CDR3 sequence is CASSLTSGRLYEQYF. In DNA, the CDR3 is TGTGCCAGCAGCCTGACTAGCGGGAGATTGTACGAGCAGTACTTC.